The 3 T cell receptor beta chains below come from one sample, sequenced in a study of PD-1 and CTLA-4 blockade in melanoma (dated by TCRdb to the early 2020s). Libraries were constructed by the immunoSEQ multiplex PCR assay. Not all clones reach the TCRdb copy of this immuneACCESS table, which keeps in-frame sequences only. Checked studies attribute under half of the gap to unresolved V genes and leave the rest unexplained. The sample table shows about 30,000 clones, and about 88% are seen once. The ten largest clonotypes hold around 6.7% of the sample. The sequences come from CD8+ T cells from peripheral blood, collected from a patient given anti-PD-1 treatment. All receptors come from a human donor with melanoma.

The gene calls are TRBV5-4 and TRBJ2-1; TRBD2 matches at 9 bases. CDR3 length equals 15 residues. The J segment lost 7 bases and the V segment lost 6 bases, leaving 11 bases of the junction unmatched. Germline V gene data show CDR1 as SGHNT and CDR2 as YYREEE (reference sequence). In DNA, the CDR3 is TGTGCCAGCAATGCTGGAGCGGGGGGTATGAATGAGCAGTTCTTC. Its translation: CASNAGAGGMNEQFF.

Details on this clone: In the same sample, other DNA sequences code for this CDR3. The gene calls are TRBV5-1 and TRBJ1-1; D is unresolved. This CDR3 contains 11 residues. Trimming left V 0 bases short and J 4 bases short, with 1 base between. Germline V lookup: CDR1 SGHRS, CDR2 YFSETQ. The CDR3 sequence: CASSLGTEAFF. The CDR3 coding sequence is TGCGCCAGCAGCTTGGGCACTGAAGCTTTCTTT.

The rearrangement joins TRBV2 to TRBJ1-1, with D perhaps TRBD1 (6 bases). CDR1 is SNHLY and CDR2 is FYNNEI in the germline V gene. The V end lost 0 bases, the J end lost 0 bases, and 20 bases lay between the germline ends. The CDR3 is 19 residues long. The CDR3 here is CASSEALGGTSTMNTEAFF. The CDR3 DNA reads TGTGCCAGCAGTGAAGCGCTTGGGGGCACCTCAACCATGAACACTGAAGCTTTCTTT.